This T cell receptor beta chain was recovered during a study of OX40 agonist ivuxolimab in advanced cancers. With regard to the full study: The costimulatory receptor OX40 (CD134) was targeted by ivuxolimab, a fully human IgG2 agonistic monoclonal antibody. Among the roughly 50 dose-escalation patients, approximately 20 had hepatocellular carcinoma, roughly 15 melanoma, 9 renal cell carcinoma and 9 head and neck cancer. Partial responses occurred in three dose-escalation patients: two with cutaneous melanoma and one with hepatocellular carcinoma. A male proportion of approximately 83% and a mean age of roughly 58 years, ranging from roughly 23 to 90, were recorded for the dose-escalation cohort. Intravenous ivuxolimab was administered to patients every 2 weeks at six dose levels: 0.01, 0.1, 0.3, 1.5, 3 and 10 mg/kg. Patients were allowed to have had prior anti-PD-1, anti-PD-L1 or anti-CTLA-4 therapy, and approximately 40% of the dose-escalation patients had been treated with checkpoint inhibitors. The paper describes the monotherapy dose-escalation part (N of about 52 patients) of the phase I trial of ivuxolimab. The point of sequencing TCRbeta in the periphery was to test whether ivuxolimab changed TCR sequence diversity and drove clonal T-cell expansion. Overall results and qualifications from the work: Antigen specificity was not determined for the clonally expanded peripheral T cells. At doses of 0.1 to 3.0 mg/kg, clonal expansion of both CD4+ and CD8+ blood T cells was observed from baseline to week 6. After ivuxolimab, more expanded clones were found on average in CD8+ T cells than in CD4+ T cells. Low levels of normalized T-cell clonal expansion were also shown by some nonresponding patients. Partial responders in the 0.1-3.0 mg/kg groups had among the lowest normalized peripheral clonal expansion, especially among CD8+ T cells.

For sequencing of the TCRbeta CDR3 region, genomic DNA was extracted from the sorted cells. The immunoSEQ Assay was used to sequence the TCRbeta CDR3 regions. TCRdb's version of the immuneACCESS table is confined to in-frame rearrangements and falls short of the full clone set. An unresolved V gene accounts for under half of the shortfall where checked; the remainder is of unknown origin. Here the sample has about 33,000 clones; 84% occur a single time. The leading ten clones occupy approximately 21% of the sample. The trial excluded patients who had a history of autoimmune disease or who were on systemic immunosuppression. Peripheral blood for TCR sequencing was drawn from every dose cohort at baseline, at cycle 4 day 1 and at cycle 7 day 1. Samples came from an open-label, multicenter, first-in-human phase I dose-escalation trial of ivuxolimab. The trial enrolled adults with locally advanced or metastatic head and neck squamous cell, hepatocellular, melanoma or renal cell carcinoma. Before TCR sequencing, CD4+ T cells and CD8+ T cells were sorted from peripheral blood as separate populations.

The germline V gene (reference sequence) supplies CDR1 LNHNV and CDR2 YYDKDF. CDR3 length: 15 amino acids, cysteine to phenylalanine. Of the read, only the CDR3 DNA is kept; its 45 bases are in frame from base 1. V is reduced by 0 bases and J by 5 bases, leaving a spacing of 13 bases between them. Notes on this clone: This receptor's antigen is unknown. No much larger clone is present one base from it, and per-base qualities are unavailable.

The specimen was CD4+ or CD8+ T cells sorted from blood, collected in a trial of the OX40 agonist ivuxolimab. The source is an adult with an advanced solid tumor such as melanoma, head and neck, liver or kidney cancer. This chain joins TRBV15 to TRBJ2-5; matching of 6 bases hints at TRBD2 as the D gene. CDR3 region: CATSRDSGRVETQYF. The DNA is as follows: TGTGCCACCAGCAGAGATAGCGGTCGGGTGGAGACCCAGTACTTC.